A selection of T cell receptor beta chains follows, all from one sample in a study of shared clonotypes between healthy human individuals. Data came from immunoSEQ multiplex PCR; TCRdb stores just in-frame clones and leaves some out. The repertoire holds more than 2,000,000 clones, 90% to 95% seen once, with 0.11% to 0.15% in the top ten. The specimen sequenced was naive CD4+ T cells sorted from blood. Source of these receptors: a man aged 18 to 29 in good health. Both conserved end residues are part of each CDR3. The order of the fields is J gene, D gene, CDR3 length, clone size, V gene, CDR3 protein, CDR3 DNA. The D gene is left open where the match is weak. The size field is filled for only some rows; it gives once, few, many or a size class.

J: TRBJ2-1; D: TRBD2; length: 18; size: .; V: TRBV30; CDR3: CAWNNVRTSGYSYNEQFF; DNA: TGTGCCTGGAATAACGTCAGGACTAGCGGATACTCCTACAATGAGCAGTTCTTC
J: TRBJ1-5; D: .; length: 14; size: .; V: TRBV21-1; CDR3: CASKDRDSNQPQHF; DNA: TGTGCCAGCAAAGACAGGGATAGCAATCAGCCCCAGCATTTT
J: TRBJ2-1; D: .; length: 16; size: .; V: TRBV9; CDR3: CASSVTWGSSYNEQFF; DNA: TGTGCCAGCAGCGTGACCTGGGGGAGCTCCTACAATGAGCAGTTCTTC
J: TRBJ2-2; D: .; length: 16; size: once; V: TRBV7-6; CDR3: CASSQQTRGNTGELFF; DNA: TGTGCCAGCAGCCAGCAGACTAGGGGGAACACCGGGGAGCTGTTTTTT
J: TRBJ2-7; D: .; length: 16; size: once; V: TRBV6-5; CDR3: CASSYSGTESSYEQYF; DNA: TGTGCCAGCAGTTACTCGGGGACGGAAAGCTCCTACGAGCAGTACTTC
J: TRBJ1-5; D: .; length: 13; size: .; V: TRBV7-2; CDR3: CASSLELSQPQHF; DNA: TGTGCCAGCAGCTTAGAACTTTCTCAGCCCCAGCATTTT
J: TRBJ2-3; D: TRBD2; length: 16; size: .; V: TRBV7-8; CDR3: CASSLGHSGMIDTQYF; DNA: TGTGCCAGCAGCTTAGGCCATAGCGGGATGATAGATACGCAGTATTTT
J: TRBJ2-3; D: .; length: 16; size: .; V: TRBV14; CDR3: CASSQGVLQSTDTQYF; DNA: TGTGCCAGCAGCCAAGGTGTTTTGCAAAGCACAGATACGCAGTATTTT
J: TRBJ1-1; D: .; length: 12; size: .; V: TRBV30; CDR3: CACVEGRTEAFF; DNA: TGTGCCTGCGTTGAGGGGCGGACTGAAGCTTTCTTT
J: TRBJ2-7; D: .; length: 13; size: .; V: TRBV6-5; CDR3: CASSYSGRHEQYF; DNA: TGTGCCAGCAGTTACTCAGGGAGGCACGAGCAGTACTTC
J: TRBJ2-2; D: TRBD1; length: 16; size: .; V: TRBV5-6; CDR3: CASSTGTGSNTGELFF; DNA: TGTGCCAGCAGTACCGGGACAGGCAGTAACACCGGGGAGCTGTTTTTT
J: TRBJ2-1; D: TRBD2; length: 15; size: .; V: TRBV28; CDR3: CASSSRGGTVDEQFF; DNA: TGTGCCAGCAGTTCGCGGGGGGGGACGGTGGATGAGCAGTTCTTC
J: TRBJ2-2; D: .; length: 13; size: .; V: TRBV9; CDR3: CASLSTNTGELFF; DNA: TGTGCCAGTCTCAGTACGAACACCGGGGAGCTGTTTTTT
J: TRBJ1-2; D: .; length: 16; size: .; V: TRBV7-9; CDR3: CASSLVPATENYGYTF; DNA: TGTGCCAGCAGCTTAGTTCCGGCGACAGAGAACTATGGCTACACCTTC
J: TRBJ1-1; D: .; length: 15; size: .; V: TRBV9; CDR3: CASSGTGVVGTEAFF; DNA: TGTGCCAGCAGCGGGACCGGGGTCGTAGGCACTGAAGCTTTCTTT
J: TRBJ1-2; D: .; length: 12; size: .; V: TRBV2; CDR3: CASSLTAYGYTF; DNA: TGTGCCAGCAGTTTGACAGCCTATGGCTACACCTTC
J: TRBJ2-1; D: TRBD2; length: 14; size: .; V: TRBV12-5; CDR3: CASGLTSGGNEQFF; DNA: TGTGCTAGTGGCCTGACTAGCGGGGGTAATGAGCAGTTCTTC
J: TRBJ2-3; D: .; length: 14; size: .; V: TRBV15; CDR3: CATSRELVTDTQYF; DNA: TGTGCCACCAGCAGAGAGCTAGTTACAGATACGCAGTATTTT
J: TRBJ2-2; D: .; length: 17; size: .; V: TRBV12-2; CDR3: CASRLEQRGANTGELFF; DNA: TGTGCAAGTCGCTTAGAGCAGCGGGGGGCGAACACCGGGGAGCTGTTTTTT
J: TRBJ2-5; D: .; length: 15; size: .; V: TRBV7-2; CDR3: CASSLGGARSETQYF; DNA: TGTGCCAGCAGCTTAGGTGGGGCTAGGTCTGAGACCCAGTACTTC
J: TRBJ2-3; D: TRBD2; length: 19; size: .; V: TRBV11-3; CDR3: CASCHGGPSGRAGTDTQYF; DNA: TGTGCCTCTTGCCATGGAGGGCCTAGCGGGAGGGCCGGGACAGATACGCAGTATTTT
J: TRBJ1-6; D: .; length: 14; size: .; V: TRBV5-1; CDR3: CASSLNRANSPLHF; DNA: TGCGCCAGCAGCCTCAACAGAGCTAATTCACCCCTCCACTTT
J: TRBJ1-1; D: .; length: 14; size: .; V: TRBV5-6; CDR3: CASSLRRIDTEAFF; DNA: TGTGCCAGCAGCCTTCGACGTATTGACACTGAAGCTTTCTTT
J: TRBJ2-7; D: .; length: 14; size: .; V: TRBV27; CDR3: CASSLSRQTYEQYF; DNA: TGTGCCAGCAGTTTATCGCGGCAAACCTACGAGCAGTACTTC
J: TRBJ1-3; D: TRBD1; length: 15; size: .; V: TRBV27; CDR3: CASKVDRGPGNTIYF; DNA: TGTGCCAGCAAGGTTGACAGGGGGCCTGGAAACACCATATATTTT
J: TRBJ2-1; D: TRBD2; length: 17; size: .; V: TRBV10-3; CDR3: CAISESIAGGTYNEQFF; DNA: TGTGCCATCAGTGAGTCGATCGCGGGGGGGACCTACAATGAGCAGTTCTTC
J: TRBJ2-5; D: .; length: 12; size: .; V: TRBV19; CDR3: CASSMAQETQYF; DNA: TGTGCCAGTAGTATGGCCCAAGAGACCCAGTACTTC
J: TRBJ2-1; D: TRBD1; length: 11; size: .; V: TRBV10-2; CDR3: CASKQGNEQFF; DNA: TGCGCCAGCAAACAGGGGAATGAGCAGTTCTTC
J: TRBJ2-6; D: .; length: 15; size: few; V: TRBV28; CDR3: CASSPTRKGANVLTF; DNA: TGTGCCAGCAGCCCCACACGCAAGGGGGCCAACGTCCTGACTTTC
J: TRBJ2-5; D: TRBD1; length: 14; size: .; V: TRBV7-9; CDR3: CASSHGQGGETQYF; DNA: TGTGCCAGCAGTCACGGACAGGGGGGGGAGACCCAGTACTTC
J: TRBJ2-7; D: .; length: 14; size: .; V: TRBV2; CDR3: CASSLRTGTYEQYF; DNA: TGTGCCAGCAGTCTCCGGACGGGGACCTACGAGCAGTACTTC
J: TRBJ2-1; D: TRBD2; length: 16; size: .; V: TRBV6-4; CDR3: CASSDSPSGGVNEQFF; DNA: TGTGCCAGCAGTGACTCCCCTAGCGGGGGGGTTAATGAGCAGTTCTTC
J: TRBJ2-7; D: TRBD1; length: 14; size: .; V: TRBV5-1; CDR3: CASRRTGEGYEQYF; DNA: TGCGCCAGCAGGAGGACAGGGGAGGGCTACGAGCAGTACTTC
J: TRBJ2-1; D: TRBD2; length: 15; size: once; V: TRBV2; CDR3: CASRYPGLAYNEQFF; DNA: TGTGCCAGCAGATACCCGGGACTAGCTTACAATGAGCAGTTCTTC
J: TRBJ1-2; D: .; length: 11; size: .; V: TRBV2; CDR3: CAIDSAYGYTF; DNA: TGTGCCATCGACAGTGCCTATGGCTACACCTTC
J: TRBJ1-5; D: .; length: 16; size: .; V: TRBV4-3; CDR3: CASSQVLGARDQPQHF; DNA: TGCGCCAGCAGCCAAGTCCTGGGGGCTAGGGATCAGCCCCAGCATTTT
J: TRBJ1-2; D: .; length: 15; size: .; V: TRBV9; CDR3: CASSGGLGGNYGYTF; DNA: TGTGCCAGCAGCGGGGGCCTGGGCGGCAACTATGGCTACACCTTC
J: TRBJ1-1; D: .; length: 14; size: .; V: TRBV6-5; CDR3: CASIRGDGNTEAFF; DNA: TGTGCCAGCATTCGCGGGGATGGCAACACTGAAGCTTTCTTT
J: TRBJ1-1; D: .; length: 15; size: .; V: TRBV30; CDR3: CAWSITSRGNTEAFF; DNA: TGTGCCTGGAGTATCACATCAAGGGGGAACACTGAAGCTTTCTTT
J: TRBJ1-1; D: .; length: 11; size: .; V: TRBV6-6; CDR3: CASTSSTEAFF; DNA: TGTGCCAGCACCTCAAGCACTGAAGCTTTCTTT
J: TRBJ2-7; D: TRBD1; length: 14; size: once; V: TRBV18; CDR3: CASSPRDRSHEQYF; DNA: TGTGCCAGCTCGCCCCGGGACAGGAGCCACGAGCAGTACTTC
J: TRBJ1-2; D: .; length: 13; size: .; V: TRBV7-2; CDR3: CASSLEEGLGYTF; DNA: TGTGCCAGCAGCTTAGAAGAGGGGCTTGGCTACACCTTC
J: TRBJ1-6; D: .; length: 15; size: .; V: TRBV5-1; CDR3: CASSLSPRDNSPLHF; DNA: TGCGCCAGCAGCCTTTCCCCCCGGGATAATTCACCCCTCCACTTT
J: TRBJ1-3; D: .; length: 15; size: .; V: TRBV7-2; CDR3: CASSLNSNSGNTIYF; DNA: TGTGCCAGCAGCTTAAATAGCAACTCTGGAAACACCATATATTTT
J: TRBJ1-2; D: TRBD1; length: 18; size: .; V: TRBV10-2; CDR3: CASSDLLIDRGRGYGYTF; DNA: TGCGCCAGCAGTGATCTTCTTATCGACAGGGGGCGAGGCTATGGCTACACCTTC